This T cell receptor beta chain is drawn from a study of blood T cell repertoires in COVID-19. The germline V gene has CDR1 SGHRS and CDR2 YFSETQ. Trimming removed 2 bases from V and 6 bases from J; junction bases left unmatched: 3. CDR3 length equals 15 residues. TCRdb keeps only in-frame clones here, not all; method: immunoSEQ multiplex PCR. The sample has 200,000 to 300,000 clones, 75% to 85% seen once; the top ten hold 5% to 6.5%. Sequenced: peripheral blood. The chain uses TRBV5-1 and TRBJ1-4, with 11 bases identical to TRBD1. This TCR came from a middle-aged man with COVID-19, enrolled during active disease. DNA of the CDR3: TGCGCCAGCAGCTTACGGACAGGGGGCGATGAAAAACTGTTTTTT. The encoded protein is CASSLRTGGDEKLFF.